This T cell receptor beta chain originates from a study of blood T cells in healthy people across ages. Whole-study results and caveats: Estimated diversity, derived from one million T cells, was regarded as an underestimate.

In the case of this clonotype: No antigen is known for it.

CDR1 is SGHAT and CDR2 is FQNNGV in the germline V gene. Trimming removed 4 bases from V and 1 base from J, with 11 bases in between. This CDR3 is built from 14 residues. Together with a sample-barcoded 5' primer, a J-beta primer mix was included in a second PCR lasting about 7 to 11 cycles. MiXCR, run by TCRdb on the 5' RACE reads, gives a single entry per CDR3 protein. The repertoire holds around 800,000 distinct CDR3 sequences, around 68% seen once, with 28% in the top ten. Sequenced input: blood. The sequence was obtained from a man aged 25 to 40 in good health. The V and J genes are TRBV11-2 and TRBJ2-7; maybe TRBD2 (5 bases). CDR3 DNA: TGTGCCAGCAGCTCGGACTTCTCGTCCTACGAGCAGTACTTC. Translation gives CASSSDFSSYEQYF.